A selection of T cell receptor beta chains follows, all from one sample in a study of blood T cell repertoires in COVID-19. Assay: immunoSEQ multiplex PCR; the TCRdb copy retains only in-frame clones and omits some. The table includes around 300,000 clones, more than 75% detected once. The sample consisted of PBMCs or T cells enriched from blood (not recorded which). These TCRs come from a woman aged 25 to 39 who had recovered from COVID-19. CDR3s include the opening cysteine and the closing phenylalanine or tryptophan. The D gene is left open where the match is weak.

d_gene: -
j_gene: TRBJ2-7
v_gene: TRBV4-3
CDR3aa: CASSQGPGEAEQYF
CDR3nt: TGCGCCAGCAGCCAAGGTCCGGGAGAGGCCGAGCAGTACTTC

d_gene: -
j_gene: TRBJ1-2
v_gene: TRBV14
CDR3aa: CASSQVRGLGYGYTF
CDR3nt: TGTGCCAGCAGCCAAGTGCGGGGGCTCGGCTATGGCTACACCTTC

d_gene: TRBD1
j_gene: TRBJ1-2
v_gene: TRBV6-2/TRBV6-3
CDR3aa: CASSFRPRTGILYGYTF
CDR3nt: TGTGCCAGCAGTTTCCGACCCCGGACAGGTATTCTCTATGGCTACACCTTC

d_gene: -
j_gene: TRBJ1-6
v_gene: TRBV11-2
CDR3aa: CASSPIRGENSPLHF
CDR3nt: TGTGCCAGCAGCCCAATCAGGGGCGAGAATTCACCCCTCCACTTT

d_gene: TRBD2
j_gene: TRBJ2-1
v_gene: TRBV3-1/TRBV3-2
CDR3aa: CASSFSGGSYNEQFF
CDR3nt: TGTGCCAGCAGCTTTAGCGGGGGCTCCTACAATGAGCAGTTCTTC

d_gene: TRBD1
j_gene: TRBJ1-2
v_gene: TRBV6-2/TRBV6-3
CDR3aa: CASSQPLDRAYGYTF
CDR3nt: TGTGCCAGCAGTCAACCGCTAGACAGGGCCTATGGCTACACCTTC

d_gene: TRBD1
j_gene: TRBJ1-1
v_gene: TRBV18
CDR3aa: CASSGDRNTEAFF
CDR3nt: TGTGCCAGCTCAGGGGACAGGAACACTGAAGCTTTCTTT

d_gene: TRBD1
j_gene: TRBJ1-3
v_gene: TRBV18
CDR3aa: CASSPHRQGLSGNTIYF
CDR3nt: TGTGCCAGCTCACCACACCGACAGGGCCTCTCTGGAAACACCATATATTTT

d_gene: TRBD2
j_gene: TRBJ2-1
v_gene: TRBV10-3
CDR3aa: CAISELLAGGYNEQFF
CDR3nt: TGTGCCATCAGTGAGTTGCTAGCGGGGGGATACAATGAGCAGTTCTTC

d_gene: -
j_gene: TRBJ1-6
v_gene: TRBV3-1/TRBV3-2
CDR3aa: CASSRGESPLHF
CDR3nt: TGTGCCAGCAGCCGCGGGGAATCACCCCTCCACTTT

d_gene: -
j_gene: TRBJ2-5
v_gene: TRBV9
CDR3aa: CASSVRGTQETQYF
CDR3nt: TGTGCCAGCAGCGTCCGGGGTACTCAAGAGACCCAGTACTTC